The clone carrying this T cell receptor (beta chain) was seen a handful of times. The antigen is unknown. This sample was included in a study of neurological immune-mediated disorders. Notes on the study in general: The multiple sclerosis repertoire cluster had no clinical or MRI feature associated with it.

V lost 4 bases, J lost 2 bases, and 15 bases lay in between. This CDR3 has 15 amino acids. The germline gives CDR1 MNHNS, CDR2 SASEGT. TCRdb fed the 5' RACE reads into MiXCR, producing one record per CDR3 protein. The table has 90,000 to 150,000 distinct CDR3 sequences, about 3.2% seen once. The chain couples TRBV6-1 to TRBJ2-7, with D uncertain. The specimen was PBMCs. This receptor was taken from a woman in her 30s with multiple sclerosis. CDR3 sequence reads: CASSVSVGFPYEQYF. The CDR3, as DNA: TGTGCCAGCAGTGTGAGTGTGGGCTTCCCCTACGAGCAGTACTTC.